This record concerns one T cell receptor (beta chain) sequence. This clone was detected only a few times. No antigen is known for it. No quality values exist for individual bases; no much larger clone is one base distant. The data originate from a study of T cell changes during pregnancy in multiple sclerosis (dated by TCRdb to about 2019). In terms of the full investigation: The study examined how the T cell repertoire changed over the course of pregnancy in women with multiple sclerosis.

V trim: 3 bases; J trim: 7 bases; unmatched bases: 2. In the germline V gene, CDR1 corresponds to SGHRS and CDR2 to YFSETQ. From the cysteine through the phenylalanine, the CDR3 covers 15 amino acids. CDR3 DNA is the only sequence kept; it has 45 bases, read in frame from the first base. Library method: the immunoSEQ multiplex PCR assay. In TCRdb, the immuneACCESS table is reduced to in-frame sequences with V and J assigned. These tables do not hold every clone; where another copy was compared, an unresolved V gene accounts for under half, and the others remain unexplained. The sample table contains more than 100,000 clones; only one count was recorded for around 94% of them. The ten largest clones represent about 0.93% of the sample.

The origin of this receptor is a female donor with multiple sclerosis, enrolled in a pregnancy study. The V and J segments used are TRBV5-1 and TRBJ2-1; 15 nucleotides in the junction match TRBD2. Sequenced here: peripheral blood, sampled after pregnancy. The CDR3 in this case is CASSSGLAGGNEQFF. The DNA sequence is TGCGCCAGCAGCTCGGGACTAGCGGGAGGTAATGAGCAGTTCTTC.